The 3 T cell receptor beta chains presented below share a single source sample, sequenced in a study of patients and donors after allogeneic stem cell transplantation. TCRdb recomputed calls from the RT-PCR reads with MiXCR, one row per CDR3 protein. The sample consists of about 400,000 distinct CDR3 sequences, 16% of them appearing once. The sequenced sample consisted of blood, either unsorted or a sorted T cell fraction (not recorded which). Every receptor here comes from a human donor who was either an allogeneic HSCT recipient or a stem cell or donor lymphocyte infusion donor (not recorded which). It is not recorded whose cells these are; they may come from a transplant donor.

This clonotype was found once. DNA for the CDR3: TGCAGATGTAGAAGGGCGGGCTCCTACAATGAGCAGTTCTTC. Translation gives CRCRRAGSYNEQFF. The chain employs TRBV20-1 and TRBJ2-1, with D possibly matching TRBD2 (5 bases). Germline lookup yields CDR1 DFQATT and CDR2 SNEGSKA (reference sequence). The CDR3 loop spans 14 amino acids.

The chain has TRBV7-6 and TRBJ2-7; TRBD2 matches 10 bases. CDR3 size: 15 residues. V was clipped by 5 bases and J by 4 bases; unmatched bases: 8. The germline V gene encodes CDR1 SGHVS and CDR2 FNYEAQ. The chain's CDR3 is CASSRGASGRYEQYF. CDR3 DNA sequence: TGTGCCAGCAGCAGGGGGGCTAGCGGGAGATACGAGCAGTACTTC.

This clonotype was counted ten times or more. The V gene is TRBV4-2, the J gene TRBJ2-2, with 8 positions matching TRBD1. The germline V gene has CDR1 LGHNA and CDR2 YNFKEQ. The CDR3 runs 13 residues. Trimming cost V 4 bases and J 9 bases; bases outside gene matches: 4. DNA of the CDR3: TGTGCCAGCAGCCGAACAGGGGGGAGGGAGCTGTTTTTT. Protein: CASSRTGGRELFF.